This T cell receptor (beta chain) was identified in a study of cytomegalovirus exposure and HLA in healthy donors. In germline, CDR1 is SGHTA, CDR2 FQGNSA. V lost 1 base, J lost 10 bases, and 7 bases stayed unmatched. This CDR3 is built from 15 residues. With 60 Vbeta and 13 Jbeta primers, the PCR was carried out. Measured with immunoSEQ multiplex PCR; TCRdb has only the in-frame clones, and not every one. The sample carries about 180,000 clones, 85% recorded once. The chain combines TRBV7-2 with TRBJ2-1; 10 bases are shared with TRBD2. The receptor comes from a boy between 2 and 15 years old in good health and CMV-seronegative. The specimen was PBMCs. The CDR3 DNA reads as TGTGCCAGCAGCTTAGTTCTAGCGGGAGCTCTAGAGCAGTTCTTC. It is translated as CASSLVLAGALEQFF.